These 31 T cell receptor beta chains originate from one sample sequenced in a study of OX40 agonist ivuxolimab in advanced cancers. The table came from immunoSEQ multiplex PCR; TCRdb's copy has only in-frame clones and leaves some out. The profile shows some 19,000 clones, roughly 79% of them singletons. Source: CD4+ or CD8+ T cells sorted from blood, taken in a trial of the OX40 agonist ivuxolimab. These receptors were obtained from an adult with an advanced solid tumor such as melanoma, head and neck, liver or kidney cancer.

To note about this clone: A junction boundary mismatches the germline segment, possibly from a read error. V and J are TRBV5-4 and TRBJ1-2, with D hard to call. Germline values: CDR1 SGHNT, CDR2 YYREEE (reference sequence). This CDR3 is 14 amino acids long. The CDR3 DNA reads TGCGCCAGCAGCCAAGTTAAGGGAAGCTATGGCTACACCTTC. It specifies CASSQVKGSYGYTF.

In its sample, this clone ranks as medium-sized. This sequence joins TRBV27 and TRBJ1-1, with 10 positions matching TRBD1. V gave up 4 bases and J gave up 4 bases; unmatched junction bases: 3. The CDR3 spans 14 residues. The germline V gene encodes CDR1 MNHEY and CDR2 SMNVEV (reference sequence). In DNA, the CDR3 is TGTGCCAGCAGTTCCTGGACAGGGGGCACTGAAGCTTTCTTT. Translated, it gives CASSSWTGGTEAFF.

This clone is categorized as medium-sized (0.01 to 0.1%). V and J are TRBV7-2 and TRBJ2-5, with a weak D call TRBD2 (7 bases). The CDR3 covers 14 residues. Germline V gene lookup returns CDR1 SGHTA and CDR2 FQGNSA. Trimming took 3 bases from V and 5 from J, leaving 13 bases between them. CDR3 sequence: CASSFGGGAETQYF. The CDR3, as DNA: TGTGCCAGCAGCTTCGGTGGGGGGGCTGAGACCCAGTACTTC.

The gene calls are TRBV25-1 and TRBJ1-6, with TRBD1 matching 7 bases. The ends lost 1 base at V and 9 bases at J; junction bases unmatched: 6. The CDR3 is made up of 15 amino acids. Germline V lookup: CDR1 MGHDK, CDR2 SYGVNS. In DNA form, the CDR3 reads TGTGCCAGCAGTGAATCCGACAGGGAGAGTTCACCCCTCCACTTT. Translation: CASSESDRESSPLHF.

The genes are TRBV6-5 and TRBJ2-7, with D hard to call. The V end lost 3 bases, the J end lost 3 bases, and 9 bases lay between the germline ends. The CDR3 is 13 amino acids. CDR1 is MNHEY, CDR2 SVGAGI, per germline. The CDR3 region is CASSYGQNYEQYF. The CDR3 DNA reads TGTGCCAGCAGTTATGGTCAGAACTACGAGCAGTACTTC.

V is TRBV28 and J is TRBJ2-3; 8 bases agree with TRBD2. Germline assignment: CDR1 MDHEN and CDR2 SYDVKM. V gave up 6 bases and J gave up 3 bases; unmatched junction bases: 8. This CDR3 is 15 amino acids long. The CDR3 loop reads CASSPGGVETDTQYF. The CDR3 DNA sequence: TGTGCCAGCAGCCCCGGGGGGGTGGAGACAGATACGCAGTATTTT.

V gene TRBV6-1 combines with J gene TRBJ2-7; 7 bases agree with TRBD2. This CDR3 is 15 amino acids long. Germline V CDR1 and CDR2: MNHNS, SASEGT. Trimming removed 2 bases from V and 3 bases from J; junction bases left unmatched: 7. The CDR3 loop is CASSEPASGRYEQYF. For the CDR3, the DNA is TGTGCCAGCAGTGAACCGGCTAGCGGACGCTACGAGCAGTACTTC.

This rearrangement joins TRBV6-4 to TRBJ1-1; D is perhaps TRBD1 (6 bases). Trimming shortened V by 7 bases and J by 4 bases, and 13 bases separated the two germline ends. Germline V CDR1 and CDR2: MRHNA, SNTAGT. The CDR3 contains 13 residues. Here the CDR3 DNA reads TGTGCCAGCACTAAAGGACAGCGCACTGAAGCTTTCTTT. It translates to CASTKGQRTEAFF.

The chain links TRBV28 to TRBJ2-7; D may be TRBD1 or TRBD2 (5 bases each). From germline, CDR1 is MDHEN and CDR2 SYDVKM. V gave up 4 bases and J gave up 2 bases, with 12 bases separating them. CDR3 length: 14 residues. The CDR3 loop is CASSSGTAAYEQYF. Written as DNA, the CDR3 is TGTGCCAGCAGTTCCGGGACCGCAGCCTACGAGCAGTACTTC.

This clone was detected only a few times. The V call is TRBV6-4, the J call TRBJ2-2; 13 bases fit TRBD2. CDR1 MRHNA and CDR2 SNTAGT come from the germline V gene. With V trimmed by 4 bases and J by 4 bases, 0 bases remained unmatched. The CDR3 sequence is 15 residues long. For the CDR3, the DNA is TGTGCCAGCAGTGGGACTAGCGGGAGCACCGGGGAGCTGTTTTTT. This gives the protein CASSGTSGSTGELFF.

The V call is TRBV9, the J call TRBJ2-1, with a weak D call TRBD2 (6 bases). Germline V lookup: CDR1 SGDLS, CDR2 YYNGEE. The CDR3 has 14 residues. Trimming removed 3 bases from V and 4 bases from J, with 11 bases in between. The CDR3 loop is CASSDGLPYNEQFF. The CDR3 DNA follows: TGTGCCAGCAGCGACGGACTACCATACAATGAGCAGTTCTTC.

V gene TRBV19 combines with J gene TRBJ1-2; D remains unclear. There are 13 residues in the CDR3. Germline assignment: CDR1 LNHDA and CDR2 SQIVND (reference sequence). Between the trimmed V and J ends, which lost 9 bases and 1 base, there was a span of 12 bases. The CDR3, as DNA: TGTGCCAGCTTAAAAACGGGTAACTATGGCTACACCTTC. Translation: CASLKTGNYGYTF.

The chain couples TRBV5-6 to TRBJ1-6; TRBD1 matches at 7 bases. The length of the CDR3 is 18 residues. The ends lost 3 bases at V and 4 bases at J; junction bases unmatched: 13. The V gene's germline CDR1 is SGHDT and CDR2 YYEEEE. The CDR3: CASSSIGTGTEYNSPLHF. CDR3 DNA sequence: TGTGCCAGCAGCTCAATCGGCACCGGGACAGAATATAATTCACCCCTCCACTTT.

The gene calls are TRBV28 and TRBJ2-4, with 7 bases lining up with TRBD1. The CDR3 extends over 16 amino acids. Germline CDR1 and CDR2: MDHEN and SYDVKM. The V and J ends lost 5 bases and 0 bases, in that order; junction bases with no gene match: 7. CDR3 region: CASSLKDRLAKNIQYF. The CDR3, as DNA: TGTGCCAGCAGTCTAAAGGACAGGTTAGCCAAAAACATTCAGTACTTC.

The table lists this clone with a count of one. The chain links TRBV5-1 to TRBJ2-3, with D unresolved. Between the trimmed V and J ends, which lost 2 bases and 2 bases, there was a span of 12 bases. Per the germline V gene, CDR1 is SGHRS and CDR2 is YFSETQ. There are 15 residues in the CDR3. The CDR3 reads CASSFGTGFTDTQYF. CDR3 DNA: TGCGCCAGCAGCTTTGGTACGGGTTTCACAGATACGCAGTATTTT.

V is TRBV4-1 and J is TRBJ2-7, with 9 bases lining up with TRBD2. This CDR3 has 15 residues. Per germline, CDR1 MGHRA and CDR2 YSYEKL. V lost 1 base to trimming and J lost 4 bases; unmatched junction nucleotides: 5. The CDR3: CASSQGSSGIYEQYF. The CDR3, as DNA: TGCGCCAGCAGCCAAGGGTCTAGCGGGATATACGAGCAGTACTTC.

The chain has TRBV4-2 and TRBJ1-4; 7 nucleotides agree with TRBD1. J gave up 4 bases and V 2 bases, and 4 bases lay outside the gene matches. Germline V gives CDR1 LGHNA, CDR2 YNFKEQ. The CDR3 has 15 amino acids. CDR3 sequence reads: CASSQPGQINEKLFF. The CDR3 region has the DNA TGTGCCAGCAGCCAACCGGGACAGATTAATGAAAAACTGTTTTTT.

This clone showed up just a few times. The chain has TRBV4-3 and TRBJ1-3; D gene unclear. V lost 1 base and J lost 0, with 7 bases in between. From germline, CDR1 is LGHNA and CDR2 YSLEER. This CDR3 region has 15 residues. CDR3 in amino acids: CASSQGTYSGNTIYF. The DNA for the CDR3 is TGCGCCAGCAGCCAAGGGACCTACTCTGGAAACACCATATATTTT.

V and J are TRBV10-2 and TRBJ2-1, with 11 bases aligning to TRBD2. The CDR3 runs 15 residues. Germline V lookup: CDR1 WSHSY, CDR2 SAAADI. With V trimmed by 8 bases and J by 1 base, 4 bases remained unmatched. The CDR3 region is CASSGTSGSYNEQFF. The CDR3 nucleotides read TGCGCCAGCTCAGGGACTAGCGGATCCTACAATGAGCAGTTCTTC.

The chain has TRBV6-5 and TRBJ2-7; 11 bases fit TRBD1. Germline CDR1 is MNHEY and CDR2 is SVGAGI. The CDR3 totals 14 residues. J lost 3 bases, V lost 6 bases, and 4 bases had no gene match. The CDR3 DNA is TGTGCCAGCAGGCCCGGGACAGGGGGCTACGAGCAGTACTTC. It translates to CASRPGTGGYEQYF.

The chain recombines TRBV19 with TRBJ2-2; TRBD2 matches 11 bases. The V and J ends lost 3 bases and 6 bases, in that order; junction bases with no gene match: 6. CDR1 is LNHDA, CDR2 SQIVND, per germline (reference sequence). The CDR3 is 16 residues long. CDR3 sequence (DNA): TGTGCCAGTAGTATCGGTCTAGCGGGAGGATCCGGGGAGCTGTTTTTT. It encodes CASSIGLAGGSGELFF.

V gene TRBV27 combines with J gene TRBJ2-2, with D unclear. CDR1 and CDR2 (germline): MNHEY, SMNVEV (reference sequence). Trimming left V 6 bases short and J 2 bases short, with 7 bases between. This CDR3 has 13 amino acids. The CDR3 DNA is TGTGCCAGCAGCCCTTTAAACACCGGGGAGCTGTTTTTT. This encodes CASSPLNTGELFF.

Of note for this clone: Sequence at one end of the junction differs from germline and may be a read error. The chain combines TRBV5-3 with TRBJ2-1, with D perhaps matching TRBD1 (5 bases). TRBV5-3 is treated as an ORF (open reading frame) with a function not yet certain. The CDR3 covers 12 residues. CDR3 residues: CASSLAGNEQFF. The CDR3 DNA is TGTGCCAGCAGCTTGGCAGGGAATGAGCAGTTCTTC.

The chain uses TRBV4-3 and TRBJ1-1; possibly TRBD1 for D (6 bases). Trimming took off 1 base at V and 10 bases at J, with 16 bases between the two ends. The CDR3 sequence is 14 residues long. Per germline, CDR1 LGHNA and CDR2 YSLEER. The CDR3 reads CASSQGGGSSGAFF. CDR3 DNA sequence: TGCGCCAGCAGCCAAGGAGGGGGGAGCTCAGGAGCTTTCTTT.

This clone has a single count. The CDR3: CASSLLPGGATGELFF. DNA of the CDR3: TGCGCCAGCAGCTTGCTTCCAGGGGGGGCTACCGGGGAGCTGTTTTTT. The rearrangement uses TRBV5-1 and TRBJ2-2; D might be TRBD1 or TRBD2, each matching 7 bases. V lost 1 base and J 5 bases, leaving 15 bases between the germline ends. This CDR3 is built from 16 residues. Germline lookup yields CDR1 SGHRS and CDR2 YFSETQ.

The chain uses TRBV29-1 and TRBJ2-3; 7 bases line up with TRBD1. This CDR3 is built from 13 residues. Germline trimming cut 2 bases from V and 4 bases from J; bases unmatched to any gene: 3. Looked up from germline, CDR1 is SQVTM and CDR2 is ANQGSEA. CDR3 sequence: CSVERQGADTQYF. In nucleotides, the CDR3 is TGCAGCGTTGAAAGGCAGGGGGCAGATACGCAGTATTTT.

This clone appeared a few times. V usage is TRBV4-1 and J usage is TRBJ1-2; possible D gene TRBD1, 5 bases. Trimming left V 0 bases short and J 7 bases short, with 18 bases between. The CDR3 runs to 16 residues. Germline loops: CDR1 MGHRA, CDR2 YSYEKL. Here the CDR3 DNA reads TGCGCCAGCAGCCAAGATCTAGGGCCAGGGTCCGGTGGCTACACCTTC. Translation: CASSQDLGPGSGGYTF.

This CDR3 reads CASSSGTADTGELFF. The CDR3 DNA reads TGTGCCAGCAGCTCCGGGACAGCTGACACCGGGGAGCTGTTTTTT. The genes are TRBV5-4 and TRBJ2-2; TRBD1 aligns across 7 bases. The V segment lost 3 bases and the J segment 3 bases; nucleotides outside the gene matches: 5. CDR3 length: 15 residues. In germline, CDR1 is SGHNT, CDR2 YYREEE (reference sequence).

V and J are TRBV7-9 and TRBJ1-2; 8 bases are a match to TRBD1. The length of the CDR3 is 15 residues. In germline, CDR1 is SEHNR, CDR2 FQNEAQ (reference sequence). Trimming at V came to 5 bases and at J to 3 bases, leaving 8 bases not matched to a gene. Here the CDR3 reads CASSLPGQGDYGYTF. CDR3 bases: TGTGCCAGCAGCCTACCAGGACAGGGCGACTATGGCTACACCTTC.

The rearrangement links TRBV27 to TRBJ2-7; TRBD1 is a possible D gene (6 bases). This CDR3 is built from 14 residues. CDR1 is MNHEY and CDR2 is SMNVEV in the germline V gene (reference sequence). Trimming shortened V by 10 bases and J by 2 bases, and 18 bases separated the two germline ends. The CDR3, as DNA: TGTGCCACCTTAACCGGGACAAATCCCTACGAGCAGTACTTC. Translation gives CATLTGTNPYEQYF.

This rearrangement joins TRBV27 to TRBJ2-1; possible D gene TRBD1, 6 bases. This CDR3 contains 15 residues. V lost 9 bases and J lost 0, with 15 bases in between. Germline V CDR1 and CDR2: MNHEY, SMNVEV (reference sequence). In DNA, the CDR3 is TGTGCCAGTAAATCCGGGACAACCTCCTACAATGAGCAGTTCTTC. Its protein is CASKSGTTSYNEQFF.